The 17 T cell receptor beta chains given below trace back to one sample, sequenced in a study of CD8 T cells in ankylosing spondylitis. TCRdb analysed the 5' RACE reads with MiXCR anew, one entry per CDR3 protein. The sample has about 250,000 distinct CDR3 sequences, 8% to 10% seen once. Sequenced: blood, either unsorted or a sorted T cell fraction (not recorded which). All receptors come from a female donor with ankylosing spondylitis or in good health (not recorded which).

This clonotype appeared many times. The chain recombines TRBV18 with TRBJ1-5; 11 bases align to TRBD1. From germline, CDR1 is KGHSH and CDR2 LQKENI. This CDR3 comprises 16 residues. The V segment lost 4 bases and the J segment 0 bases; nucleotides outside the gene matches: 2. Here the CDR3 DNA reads TGTGCCAGCTCACAAGGGACAGGGGGTAGCAATCAGCCCCAGCATTTT. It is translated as CASSQGTGGSNQPQHF.

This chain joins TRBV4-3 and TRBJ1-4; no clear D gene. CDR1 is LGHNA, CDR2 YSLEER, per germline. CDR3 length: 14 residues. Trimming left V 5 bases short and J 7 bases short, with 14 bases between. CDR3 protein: CASSATPEREKLFF. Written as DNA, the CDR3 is TGCGCCAGCAGCGCCACTCCCGAGCGTGAAAAACTGTTTTTT.

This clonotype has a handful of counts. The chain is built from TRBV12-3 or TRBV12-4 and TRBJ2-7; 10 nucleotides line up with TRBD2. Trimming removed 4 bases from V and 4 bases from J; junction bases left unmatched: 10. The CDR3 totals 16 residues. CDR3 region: CASSSQREGPRYEQYF. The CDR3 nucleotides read TGTGCCAGCAGTTCTCAGCGGGAGGGCCCGAGGTACGAGCAGTACTTC.

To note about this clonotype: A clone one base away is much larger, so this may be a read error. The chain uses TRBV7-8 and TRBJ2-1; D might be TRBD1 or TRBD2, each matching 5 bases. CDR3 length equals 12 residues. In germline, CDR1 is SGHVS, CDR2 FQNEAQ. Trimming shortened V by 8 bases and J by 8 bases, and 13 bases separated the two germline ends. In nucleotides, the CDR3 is TGTGCCAGCGGGTCTCCGGGGCATGAGCAGTTCTTC. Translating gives CASGSPGHEQFF.

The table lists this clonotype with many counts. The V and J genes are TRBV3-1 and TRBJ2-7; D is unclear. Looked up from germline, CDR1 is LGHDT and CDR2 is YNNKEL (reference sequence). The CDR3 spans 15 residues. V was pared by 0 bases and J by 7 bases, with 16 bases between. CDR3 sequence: CASSQERTTLGEQYF. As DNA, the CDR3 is TGTGCCAGCAGCCAAGAACGGACCACCCTAGGGGAGCAGTACTTC.

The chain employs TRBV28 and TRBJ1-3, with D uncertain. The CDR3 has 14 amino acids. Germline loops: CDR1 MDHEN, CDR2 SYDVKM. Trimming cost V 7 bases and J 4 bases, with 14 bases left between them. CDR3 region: CASTPVGEGNTIYF. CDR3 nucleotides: TGTGCCAGCACCCCCGTCGGGGAGGGAAACACCATATATTTT.

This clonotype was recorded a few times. The CDR3 sequence is CASSLFGQGGGGLNQPQHF. As DNA, the CDR3 is TGTGCCAGCAGCTTATTCGGGCAGGGTGGCGGGGGTTTGAATCAGCCCCAGCATTTT. This sequence joins TRBV11-2 and TRBJ1-5; D may be TRBD1 (5 bases). V lost 2 bases and J lost 4, with 24 bases in between. Germline loops: CDR1 SGHAT, CDR2 FQNNGV. The CDR3 contains 19 residues.

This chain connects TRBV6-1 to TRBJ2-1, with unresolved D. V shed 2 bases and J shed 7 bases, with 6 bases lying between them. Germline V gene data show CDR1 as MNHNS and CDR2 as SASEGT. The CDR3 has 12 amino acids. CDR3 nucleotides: TGTGCCAGCAGTGAAATTTGGAATGAGCAGTTCTTC. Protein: CASSEIWNEQFF.

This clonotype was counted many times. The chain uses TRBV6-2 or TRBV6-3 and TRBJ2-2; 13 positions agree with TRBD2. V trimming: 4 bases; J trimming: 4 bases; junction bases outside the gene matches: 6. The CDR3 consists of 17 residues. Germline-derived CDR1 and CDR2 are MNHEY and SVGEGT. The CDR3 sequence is CASSSPGLAGVTGELFF. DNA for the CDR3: TGTGCCAGCAGTTCCCCTGGACTAGCGGGAGTCACCGGGGAGCTGTTTTTT.

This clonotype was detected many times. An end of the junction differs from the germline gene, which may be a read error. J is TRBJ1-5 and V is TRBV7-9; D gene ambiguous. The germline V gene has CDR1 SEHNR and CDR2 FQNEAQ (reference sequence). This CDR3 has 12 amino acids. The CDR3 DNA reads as TGTGCCAGCAGTTGGGCGGGAGAGACAAGCGTTTTT. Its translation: CASSWAGETSVF.

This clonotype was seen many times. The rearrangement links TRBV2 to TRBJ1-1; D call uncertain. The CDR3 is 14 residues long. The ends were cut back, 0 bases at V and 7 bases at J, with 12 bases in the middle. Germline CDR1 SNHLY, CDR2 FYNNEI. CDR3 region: CASSEALKGNEAFF. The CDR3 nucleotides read TGTGCCAGCAGTGAAGCGCTCAAGGGTAATGAAGCTTTCTTT.

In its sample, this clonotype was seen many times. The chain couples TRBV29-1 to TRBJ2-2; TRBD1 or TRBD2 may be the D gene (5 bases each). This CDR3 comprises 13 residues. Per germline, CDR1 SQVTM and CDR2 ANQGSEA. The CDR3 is CSVPGPQTGELFF. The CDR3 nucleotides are TGCAGTGTGCCGGGACCCCAAACCGGGGAGCTGTTTTTT.

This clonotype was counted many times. The CDR3 sequence: CASSISNGQGEQPQHF. In nucleotides, the CDR3 is TGTGCCAGTAGTATTAGTAACGGACAGGGCGAGCAGCCCCAGCATTTT. The chain links TRBV19 to TRBJ1-5; 8 bases agree with TRBD1. This CDR3 has 16 amino acids. Trimming cost V 3 bases and J 7 bases; bases outside gene matches: 11. Germline lookup yields CDR1 LNHDA and CDR2 SQIVND (reference sequence). Combining the CDR3 with reference TRBV19 and TRBJ1-5 gives the whole variable domain DGGITQSPKYLFRKEGQNVTLSCEQNLNHDAMYWYRQDPGQGLRLIYYSQIVNDFQKGDIAEGYSVSREKKESFPLTVTSAQKNPTAFYLCASSISNGQGEQPQHFGDGTRLSIL.

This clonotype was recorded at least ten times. The CDR3 sequence: CASSPRGGSLAGDPGEKLFF. The CDR3 DNA sequence: TGCGCCAGCAGCCCGAGGGGGGGATCCTTAGCGGGGGATCCCGGAGAAAAACTGTTTTTT. V is TRBV5-1 and J is TRBJ1-4; D perhaps matches TRBD1 (6 bases). The CDR3 loop spans 20 amino acids. V lost 4 bases and J 8 bases, leaving 33 bases between the germline ends. Germline values: CDR1 SGHRS, CDR2 YFSETQ.

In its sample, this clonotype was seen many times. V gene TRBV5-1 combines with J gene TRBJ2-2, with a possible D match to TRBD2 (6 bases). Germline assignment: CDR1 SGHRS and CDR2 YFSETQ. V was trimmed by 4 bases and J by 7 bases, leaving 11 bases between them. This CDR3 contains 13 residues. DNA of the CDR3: TGCGCCAGCAGCCCGGGGACTGTCGGGGAGCTGTTTTTT. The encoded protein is CASSPGTVGELFF.

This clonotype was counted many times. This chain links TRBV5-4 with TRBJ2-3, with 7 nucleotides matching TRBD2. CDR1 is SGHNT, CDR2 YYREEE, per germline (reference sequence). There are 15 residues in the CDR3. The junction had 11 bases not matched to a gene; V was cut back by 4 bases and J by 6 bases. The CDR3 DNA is TGTGCCAGCAGCCCCCAACCGGGAGGATACGATACGCAGTATTTT. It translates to CASSPQPGGYDTQYF. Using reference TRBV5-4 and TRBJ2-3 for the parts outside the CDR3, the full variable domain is ETGVTQSPTHLIKTRGQQVTLRCSSQSGHNTVSWYQQALGQGPQFIFQYYREEENGRGNFPPRFSGLQFPNYSSELNVNALELDDSALYLCASSPQPGGYDTQYFGPGTRLTVL.

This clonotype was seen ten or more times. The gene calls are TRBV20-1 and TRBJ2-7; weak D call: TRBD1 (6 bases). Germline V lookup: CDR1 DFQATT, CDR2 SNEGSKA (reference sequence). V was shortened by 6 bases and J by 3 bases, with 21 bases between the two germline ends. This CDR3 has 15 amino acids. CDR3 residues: CSAIDGGQRIYEQYF. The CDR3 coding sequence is TGCAGTGCAATAGATGGTGGACAGAGGATCTACGAGCAGTACTTC.